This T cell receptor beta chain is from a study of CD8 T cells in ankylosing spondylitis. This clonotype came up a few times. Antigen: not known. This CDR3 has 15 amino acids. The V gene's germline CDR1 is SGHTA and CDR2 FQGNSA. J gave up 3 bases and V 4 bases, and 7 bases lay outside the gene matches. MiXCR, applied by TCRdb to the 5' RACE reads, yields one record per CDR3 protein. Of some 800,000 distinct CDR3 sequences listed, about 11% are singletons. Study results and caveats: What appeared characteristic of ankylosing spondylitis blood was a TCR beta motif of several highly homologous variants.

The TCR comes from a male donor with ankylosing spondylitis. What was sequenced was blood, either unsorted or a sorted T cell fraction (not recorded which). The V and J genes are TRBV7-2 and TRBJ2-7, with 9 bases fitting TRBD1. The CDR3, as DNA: TGTGCCAGCAGCTCCGCCGGGACAGGGAACTACGAGCAGTACTTC. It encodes CASSSAGTGNYEQYF. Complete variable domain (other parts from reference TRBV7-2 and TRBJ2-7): GAGVSQSPSNKVTEKGKDVELRCDPISGHTALYWYRQSLGQGLEFLIYFQGNSAPDKSGLPSDRFSAERTGGSVSTLTIQRTQQEDSAVYLCASSSAGTGNYEQYFGPGTRLTVT.